These T cell receptor beta chains were read from a single sample in a study of tumor and adjacent non-tumor tissue in lung cancer. TCRdb reprocessed the multiplex PCR reads with MiXCR, giving one entry per CDR3 protein. The sample has roughly 70,000 distinct CDR3 sequences; 65% to 75% are singletons. Material for sequencing was distant non-tumor lung tissue. These receptors were taken from a woman in her forties or fifties with non-small cell lung cancer. The conserved cysteine and the conserved F or W are not part of the CDR3 here.

v_gene	j_gene	CDR3aa
TRBV2	TRBJ1-4	ASSEDRRDEKLF
TRBV11-2	TRBJ2-7	ASSLDPGAGGRY
TRBV5-5	TRBJ2-6	ASSTPATGANVLT
TRBV24-1	TRBJ1-6	ATAFKGQGYPPIH
TRBV11-2	TRBJ2-7	ASSLEGDVEQY
TRBV14	TRBJ2-4	ASSQANGLAKNIQY
TRBV29-1	TRBJ2-7	RVVPGGGFSYEQY
TRBV7-9	TRBJ2-1	ASSPGTGGLEQF
TRBV4-1	TRBJ1-2	ASSSTGGADYGYT
TRBV29-1	TRBJ2-6	SVVAASSGVNVLT
TRBV20-1	TRBJ2-3	SAHLSSAGQGY
TRBV20-1	TRBJ1-1	RATHSGRNTEAF
TRBV11-1	TRBJ2-5	ASRKPGLAYQETQY
TRBV11-2	TRBJ2-7	ASSSGKDRNYEQY
TRBV11-2	TRBJ2-2	VSTRGRDTGELF
TRBV11-3	TRBJ2-2	ASSSGEGVPWELF
TRBV11-2	TRBJ2-7	ASRLRGLAVSVEQY
TRBV10-3	TRBJ2-1	AISQTGVGSYNEQF
TRBV6-2/TRBV6-3	TRBJ2-2	ASNLAGETGELL
TRBV5-6	TRBJ2-1	ANNADRGEIYNVQF
TRBV4-1	TRBJ2-7	ASSQDRGWEQY
TRBV24-1	TRBJ2-7	ATSDEPGRGACEQY
TRBV11-2	TRBJ1-4	ASSLEGQSNERLF
TRBV4-3	TRBJ1-2	ASSQKTSNYGYT
TRBV20-1	TRBJ2-7	SAEGLPGAFEQY
TRBV11-2	TRBJ1-4	ASSPGQYNEKLL
TRBV29-1	TRBJ1-2	STEPDWGYGYT
TRBV11-1	TRBJ2-5	TSSFATSVETHY
TRBV28	TRBJ2-7	ASSLLQREQY
TRBV12-3/TRBV12-4	TRBJ2-2	ASNSAGLLENGELF
TRBV5-4	TRBJ2-7	ASSRSRLDYSYEQY
TRBV11-1	TRBJ2-1	ASTLAGVGNVQF
TRBV4-3	TRBJ2-1	ASSPNGGRHNAQF
TRBV29-1	TRBJ2-5	SLVRGVTRQETQY
TRBV20-1	TRBJ1-2	SASQPREGHGYT
TRBV6-6	TRBJ2-1	ASSYSNLAGIYNEQF
TRBV12-3/TRBV12-4	TRBJ2-1	DSTILGQASNEQF
TRBV28	TRBJ1-4	ASSYGHEKLF
TRBV29-1	TRBJ1-1	SVGSGGLAAEAF
TRBV28	TRBJ2-1	ASFNSGVNEQF
TRBV11-2	TRBJ2-1	ASSQFGGEQC
TRBV11-2	TRBJ2-1	ARSDTGLAGGFNEQF
TRBV4-3	TRBJ2-7	ACSQDRGGYEQY
TRBV20-1	TRBJ2-5	SARLTNQGTQY
TRBV29-1	TRBJ2-1	SAWTSGQTGPYNEQL
TRBV11-2	TRBJ2-7	AGTLLAGGYEQY
TRBV11-2	TRBJ1-2	ASSLSPLNNHGYT
TRBV11-1	TRBJ2-3	ASSVATRADTQY
TRBV6-6	TRBJ1-5	ASSQPGQIYNSNQPQH
TRBV11-2	TRBJ2-5	ASNLSGETPY
TRBV20-1	TRBJ1-1	SGLGDRGKNTEAF
TRBV30	TRBJ1-2	VWSVLVQGAGYT
TRBV11-2	TRBJ2-3	ASSLEMWGETADTQQ
TRBV20-1	TRBJ1-3	SATTGVSGNSIY
TRBV24-1	TRBJ2-5	ATSGRVLGLETQY